This T cell receptor (beta chain) was obtained from a study of blood T cell repertoires in COVID-19 (TCRdb year 2020). Study-level background: Samples covering the acute and convalescent phases of COVID-19 were provided by collaborators in the United States, Italy and Spain. The prospective study material was composed of cDNA or gDNA derived from T cells, B-cell-depleted T cells, or PBMCs. The sample metadata nearly always contained a de-identified subject ID, COVID-19 status, age in years and sex. Deeply sampled blood TCRbeta repertoires from subjects exposed to, actively infected with, or recovered from COVID-19 were included in the dataset. Where available, HLA class I and class II types were taken from metadata supplied by the sample provider and were not determined by assay-based typing. Samples came from the ongoing ImmuneRACE study (first 160 participants) plus 1,254 subjects from 6 global collaborators. The repertoires were released in a freely available public database meant as a resource for research on the immune response to SARS-CoV-2.

General conclusions and limits of the study: The amount of clinical and demographic metadata varied by source and participant and was provided uncurated.

Whole blood was collected in K2EDTA tubes by collaborating institutions according to the institutions' own protocols. For TCRbeta analysis, collaborators shipped samples as frozen whole blood, isolated PBMCs, or DNA extracted from either of those sample types. A word on this clone: It lacks a known antigen. No base qualities exist here, and no much larger clone lies one base off it.

Measured from the cysteine to the phenylalanine, the CDR3 is 11 residues long. Only the CDR3 part of the read is kept: 33 bases, read in frame from the first base. V sheds 7 bases and J sheds 9 bases, leaving 10 bases between their ends. CDR1 and CDR2, looked up from the germline V gene (reference sequence), are MNHEY and SMNVEV. The immunoSEQ Assay, a bias-controlled multiplex PCR, was used to amplify TCRbeta CDR3 regions from genomic DNA. In the paper's pipeline: Nucleated cell counts per sample were estimated from amplification of reference gene primers within the assay. Sequence reads were collapsed and filtered to measure the absolute abundance of every unique TCRbeta CDR3 rearrangement. For each sample, productive Simpson clonality was calculated by taking the square root of Simpson's diversity index across productive rearrangements. TCRdb carries this immuneACCESS record with in-frame sequences only. Its versions omit some clonotypes, under half of them owing to an unresolved V gene in the studies checked, with the rest unexplained. The V and J calls and clone size are taken from that table; D and trimming were inferred from the DNA. The sample includes about 150,000 clones, with more than 80% observed a single time. Clones ranked in the top ten supply around 2.1% of the sample.

Sequences were obtained from peripheral blood. The chain uses TRBV27 and TRBJ2-1; perhaps TRBD2 is the D gene, with 5 bases matching. This TCR was sampled from a man between 65 and 79 years old with acute or convalescent COVID-19. In nucleotide form, the sequence is TGTGCCAGCAACCAACGGGGTGAGCAGTTCTTC. This translates into CASNQRGEQFF.